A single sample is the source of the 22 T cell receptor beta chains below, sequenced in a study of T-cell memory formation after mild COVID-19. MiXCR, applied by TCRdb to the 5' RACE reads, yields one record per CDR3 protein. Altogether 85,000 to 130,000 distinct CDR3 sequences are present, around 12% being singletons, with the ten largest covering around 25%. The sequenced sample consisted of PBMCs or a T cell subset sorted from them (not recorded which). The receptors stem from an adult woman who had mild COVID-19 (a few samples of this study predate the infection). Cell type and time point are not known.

The DNA for the CDR3 is TGTGCCAGCAGCTTATTCGGGGGGCAAGGAAATGAGCAGTTCTTC. This sequence encodes CASSLFGGQGNEQFF. The V and J genes are TRBV7-2 and TRBJ2-1; possible D gene TRBD2, 7 bases. This CDR3 comprises 15 residues. Germline V gene data show CDR1 as SGHTA and CDR2 as FQGNSA. Between the trimmed V and J ends, which lost 2 bases and 7 bases, there was a span of 15 bases.

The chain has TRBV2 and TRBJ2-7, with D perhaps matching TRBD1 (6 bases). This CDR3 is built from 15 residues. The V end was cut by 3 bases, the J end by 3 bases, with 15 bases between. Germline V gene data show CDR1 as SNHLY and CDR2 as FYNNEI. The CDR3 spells CASSEGAFPLYEQYF. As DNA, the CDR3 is TGTGCCAGCAGTGAGGGGGCCTTCCCTCTCTACGAGCAGTACTTC. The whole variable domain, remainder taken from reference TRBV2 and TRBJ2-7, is EPEVTQTPSHQVTQMGQEVILRCVPISNHLYFYWYRQILGQKVEFLVSFYNNEISEKSEIFDDQFSVERPDGSNFTLKIRSTKLEDSAMYFCASSEGAFPLYEQYFGPGTRLTVT.

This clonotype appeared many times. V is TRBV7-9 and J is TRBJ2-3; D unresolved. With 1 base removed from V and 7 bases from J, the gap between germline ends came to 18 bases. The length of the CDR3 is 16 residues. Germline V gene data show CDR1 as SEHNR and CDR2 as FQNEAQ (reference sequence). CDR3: CASSLESWTAENTQYF. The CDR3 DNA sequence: TGTGCCAGCAGCTTAGAGTCCTGGACGGCCGAGAATACGCAGTATTTT.

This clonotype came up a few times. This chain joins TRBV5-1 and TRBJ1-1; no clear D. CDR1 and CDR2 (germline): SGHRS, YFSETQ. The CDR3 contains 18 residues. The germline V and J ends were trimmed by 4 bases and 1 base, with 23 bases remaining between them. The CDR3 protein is CASSKDDLWAGPNTEAFF. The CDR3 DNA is TGCGCCAGCAGCAAGGATGACTTATGGGCCGGACCGAACACTGAAGCTTTCTTT.

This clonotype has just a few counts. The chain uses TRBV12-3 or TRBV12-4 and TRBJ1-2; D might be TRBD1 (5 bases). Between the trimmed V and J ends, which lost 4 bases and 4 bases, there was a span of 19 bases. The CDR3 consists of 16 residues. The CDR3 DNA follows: TGTGCCAGCAGTTCCGGGACTCCCCCGGGGGGCTATGGCTACACCTTC. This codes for CASSSGTPPGGYGYTF.

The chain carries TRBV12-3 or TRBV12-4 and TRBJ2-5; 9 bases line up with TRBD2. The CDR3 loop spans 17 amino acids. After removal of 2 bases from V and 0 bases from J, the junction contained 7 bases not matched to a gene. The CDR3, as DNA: TGTGCCAGCAGTTTACCCGGACTAGCGTATCACCAAGAGACCCAGTACTTC. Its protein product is CASSLPGLAYHQETQYF.

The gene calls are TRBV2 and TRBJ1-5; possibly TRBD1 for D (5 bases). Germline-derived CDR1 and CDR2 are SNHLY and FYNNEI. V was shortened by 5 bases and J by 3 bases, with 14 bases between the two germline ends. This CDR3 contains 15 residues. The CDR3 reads CASSRDPQPNQPQHF. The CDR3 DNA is TGTGCCAGCAGTCGGGACCCCCAACCCAATCAGCCCCAGCATTTT.

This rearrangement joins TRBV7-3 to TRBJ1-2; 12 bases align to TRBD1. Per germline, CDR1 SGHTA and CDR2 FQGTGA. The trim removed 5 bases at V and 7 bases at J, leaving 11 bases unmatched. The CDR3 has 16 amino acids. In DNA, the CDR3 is TGTGCCAGCAGCCTTAGTCCGGGACAGGGGGCCGCTGGCTACACCTTC. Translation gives CASSLSPGQGAAGYTF.

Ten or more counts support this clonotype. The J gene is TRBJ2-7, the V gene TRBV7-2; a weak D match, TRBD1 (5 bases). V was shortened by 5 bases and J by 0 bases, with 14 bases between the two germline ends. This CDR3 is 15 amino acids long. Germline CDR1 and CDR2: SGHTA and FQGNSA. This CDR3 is CASSPEQDNSYEQYF. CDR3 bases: TGTGCCAGCAGCCCAGAACAGGATAACTCCTACGAGCAGTACTTC.

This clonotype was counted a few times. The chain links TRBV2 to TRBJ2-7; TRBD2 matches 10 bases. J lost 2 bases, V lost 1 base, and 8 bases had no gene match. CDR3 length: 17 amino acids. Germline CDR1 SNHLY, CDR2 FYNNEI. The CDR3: CASSEGTGLAVPYEQYF. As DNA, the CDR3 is TGTGCCAGCAGTGAAGGTACCGGACTAGCGGTTCCCTACGAGCAGTACTTC.

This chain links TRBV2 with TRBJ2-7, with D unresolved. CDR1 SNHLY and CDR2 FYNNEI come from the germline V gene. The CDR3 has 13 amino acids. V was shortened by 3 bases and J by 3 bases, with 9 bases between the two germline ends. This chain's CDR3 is CASSDGTFYEQYF. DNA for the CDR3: TGTGCCAGCAGTGACGGCACATTCTACGAGCAGTACTTC. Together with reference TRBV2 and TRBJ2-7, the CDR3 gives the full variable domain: EPEVTQTPSHQVTQMGQEVILRCVPISNHLYFYWYRQILGQKVEFLVSFYNNEISEKSEIFDDQFSVERPDGSNFTLKIRSTKLEDSAMYFCASSDGTFYEQYFGPGTRLTVT.

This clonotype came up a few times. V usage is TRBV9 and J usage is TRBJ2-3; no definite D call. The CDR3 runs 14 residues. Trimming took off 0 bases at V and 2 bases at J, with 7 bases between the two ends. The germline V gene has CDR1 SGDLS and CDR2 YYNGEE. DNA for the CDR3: TGTGCCAGCAGCGTAGTACAGTTCACAGATACGCAGTATTTT. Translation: CASSVVQFTDTQYF. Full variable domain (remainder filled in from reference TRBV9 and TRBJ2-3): DSGVTQTPKHLITATGQRVTLRCSPRSGDLSVYWYQQSLDQGLQFLIQYYNGEERAKGNILERFSAQQFPDLHSELNLSSLELGDSALYFCASSVVQFTDTQYFGPGTRLTVL.

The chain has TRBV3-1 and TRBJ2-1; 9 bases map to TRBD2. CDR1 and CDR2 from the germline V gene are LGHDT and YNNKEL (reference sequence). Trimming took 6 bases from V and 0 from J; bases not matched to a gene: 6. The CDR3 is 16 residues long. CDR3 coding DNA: TGTGCCAGCAGACGGACTAGCGCCCGCTCCTACAATGAGCAGTTCTTC. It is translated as CASRRTSARSYNEQFF.

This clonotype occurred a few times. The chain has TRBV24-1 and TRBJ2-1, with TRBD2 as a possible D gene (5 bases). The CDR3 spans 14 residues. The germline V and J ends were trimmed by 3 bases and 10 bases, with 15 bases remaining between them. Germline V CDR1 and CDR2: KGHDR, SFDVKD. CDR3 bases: TGTGCCACCAGTGATCCCCTAGGAGGTGGAGAGCAGTTCTTC. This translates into CATSDPLGGGEQFF.

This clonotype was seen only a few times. Here the CDR3 reads CASRGQADYEQYF. CDR3 nucleotide sequence: TGTGCCAGCAGAGGACAGGCGGACTACGAGCAGTACTTC. The V gene is TRBV27, the J gene TRBJ2-7; TRBD1 matches 7 bases. The V gene's germline CDR1 is MNHEY and CDR2 SMNVEV (reference sequence). This CDR3 is 13 amino acids long. The junction had 5 bases not matched to a gene; V was cut back by 6 bases and J by 3 bases.

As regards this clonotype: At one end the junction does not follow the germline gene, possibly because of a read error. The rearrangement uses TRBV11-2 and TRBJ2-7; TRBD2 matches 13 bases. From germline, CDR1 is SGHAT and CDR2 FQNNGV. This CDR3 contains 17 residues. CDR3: CSSSLGTSGMAVHEQYF. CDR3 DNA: TGTTCCAGCAGCTTAGGGACTAGCGGGATGGCCGTCCACGAGCAGTACTTC.

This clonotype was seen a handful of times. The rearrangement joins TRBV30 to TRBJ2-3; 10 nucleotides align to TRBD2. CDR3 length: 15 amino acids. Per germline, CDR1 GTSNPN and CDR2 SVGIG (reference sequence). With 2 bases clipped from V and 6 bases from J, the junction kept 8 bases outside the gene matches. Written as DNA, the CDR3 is TGTGCCTGGAGTCAGAGCGGGGGGGCCAAGGATACGCAGTATTTT. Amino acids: CAWSQSGGAKDTQYF.

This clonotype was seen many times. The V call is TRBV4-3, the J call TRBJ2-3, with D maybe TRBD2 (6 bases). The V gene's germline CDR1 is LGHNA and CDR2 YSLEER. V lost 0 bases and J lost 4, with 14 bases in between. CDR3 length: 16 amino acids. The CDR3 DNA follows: TGCGCCAGCAGCCAAGATTGGGGGGAGCGGGCAGATACGCAGTATTTT. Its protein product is CASSQDWGERADTQYF.

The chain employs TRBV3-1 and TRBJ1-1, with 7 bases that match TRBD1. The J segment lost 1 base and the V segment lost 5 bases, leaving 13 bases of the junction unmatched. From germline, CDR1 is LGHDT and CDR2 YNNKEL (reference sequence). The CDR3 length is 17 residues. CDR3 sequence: CASSISPPDRRNTEAFF. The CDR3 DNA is TGTGCCAGCAGCATCTCGCCTCCGGACAGGAGGAACACTGAAGCTTTCTTT.

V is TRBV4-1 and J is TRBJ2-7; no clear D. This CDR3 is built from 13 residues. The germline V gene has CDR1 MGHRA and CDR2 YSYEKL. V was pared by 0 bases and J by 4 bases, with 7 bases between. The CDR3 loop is CASSQENGYEQYF. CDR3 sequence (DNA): TGCGCCAGCAGCCAAGAAAACGGATACGAGCAGTACTTC.

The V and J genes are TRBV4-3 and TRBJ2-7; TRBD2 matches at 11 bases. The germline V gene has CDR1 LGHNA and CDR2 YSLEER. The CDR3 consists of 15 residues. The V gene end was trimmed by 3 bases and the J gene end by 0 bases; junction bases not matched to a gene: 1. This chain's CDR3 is CASSQGLAASYEQYF. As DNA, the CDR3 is TGCGCCAGCAGCCAGGGACTAGCGGCCTCCTACGAGCAGTACTTC.

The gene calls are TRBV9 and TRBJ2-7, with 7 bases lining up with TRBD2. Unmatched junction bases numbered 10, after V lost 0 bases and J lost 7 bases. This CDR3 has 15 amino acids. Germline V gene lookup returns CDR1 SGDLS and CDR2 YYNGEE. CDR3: CASSVVGGREGEQYF. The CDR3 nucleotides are TGTGCCAGCAGCGTAGTAGGCGGGAGAGAAGGAGAGCAGTACTTC.